A single sample is the source of the 27 T cell receptor beta chains below, sequenced in a study of regulatory T cells in long-lasting Graves disease. Stated time point: newly diagnosed GD, antithyroid drugs for less than 3 months. The TCR library was made from RNA that had been extracted from PBMCs in TRIzol. CDR3-region Arm-PCR and iRepertoire HTBI primers produced the TCR beta libraries. TCRdb reprocessed the multiplex PCR reads via MiXCR and lists one record per CDR3 protein. Counted here are 600,000 to 650,000 distinct CDR3 sequences, around 17% occurring once; the ten biggest clones make up 15% to 20%. These data also featured in a second study, about T cells in Graves' hyperthyroidism and ophthalmopathy.

The sequencing used peripheral blood mononuclear cells (PBMCs), collected at new diagnosis, from a patient treated with antithyroid drugs. Source of these receptors: a woman in her 30s with Graves disease.

The V call is TRBV19, the J call TRBJ1-5; the match to TRBD1 covers 9 bases. This CDR3 comprises 15 residues. V lost 4 bases and J lost 1; bases outside the gene matches: 2. The germline V gene has CDR1 LNHDA and CDR2 SQIVND (reference sequence). The CDR3 here is CASSRTGESNQPQHF. The CDR3 nucleotides are TGTGCCAGTAGTAGGACAGGGGAGAGCAATCAGCCCCAGCATTTT.

This clonotype was seen many times. The chain carries TRBV6-2 or TRBV6-3 and TRBJ1-6, with TRBD1 identical over 9 bases. The CDR3 has 15 residues. Per the germline V gene, CDR1 is MNHEY and CDR2 is SVGEGT. V lost 5 bases to trimming and J lost 7 bases; unmatched junction nucleotides: 6. This CDR3 reads CASSRSGQGNSPLHF. CDR3 nucleotide sequence: TGTGCCAGCAGTCGTTCGGGACAGGGAAATTCACCCCTCCACTTT.

The chain has TRBV20-1 and TRBJ2-2, with D maybe TRBD1 (6 bases). Looked up from germline, CDR1 is DFQATT and CDR2 is SNEGSKA (reference sequence). V was cut by 1 base and J by 2 bases, with 14 bases left in between. The CDR3 length is 16 residues. The CDR3 coding sequence is TGCAGTGCTAGAGTCGCTGGGGGCGCTAACACCGGGGAGCTGTTTTTT. This sequence encodes CSARVAGGANTGELFF.

This clonotype was seen many times. This chain links TRBV6-1 with TRBJ1-5, with D tentatively TRBD1 (6 bases). In germline, CDR1 is MNHNS, CDR2 SASEGT. The ends were cut back, 0 bases at V and 7 bases at J, with 7 bases in the middle. This CDR3 has 13 amino acids. CDR3 nucleotides: TGTGCCAGCAGTGAAGCCGGACAGCAGCCCCAGCATTTT. As protein: CASSEAGQQPQHF.

The chain recombines TRBV5-6 with TRBJ2-1; TRBD2 aligns across 13 bases. The CDR3 is 15 amino acids. The germline V gene encodes CDR1 SGHDT and CDR2 YYEEEE. The V segment lost 3 bases and the J segment 9 bases; nucleotides outside the gene matches: 6. CDR3 protein: CASSYWTSGSSEQFF. As DNA, the CDR3 is TGTGCCAGCAGCTATTGGACTAGCGGGAGTTCTGAGCAGTTCTTC.

This clonotype was observed a few times. The chain carries TRBV12-3 or TRBV12-4 and TRBJ1-6, with D perhaps TRBD1 (5 bases). Trimming took 6 bases from V and 12 from J, leaving 15 bases between them. The CDR3 length is 13 residues. This CDR3 reads CASRTGTSLPLHF. Here the CDR3 DNA reads TGTGCCAGCAGAACCGGGACCTCCTTACCCCTCCACTTT.

This clonotype has at least ten counts. This chain uses TRBV28 with TRBJ2-7; D is uncertain. Germline V gene sequence: CDR1 MDHEN, CDR2 SYDVKM. This CDR3 comprises 15 residues. The V and J ends lost 1 base and 4 bases respectively, with 14 bases between them. CDR3 sequence reads: CASSLLAPLRYEQYF. In DNA form, the CDR3 reads TGTGCCAGCAGTTTATTGGCCCCCTTGCGGTACGAGCAGTACTTC.

This clonotype is a singleton in its sample. The CDR3 DNA follows: TGTGCCAGCAGCTTGAGCGGGAGCGGTGTCAATGAGCAGTTCTTC. This codes for CASSLSGSGVNEQFF. This chain uses TRBV5-5 with TRBJ2-1, with 8 bases fitting TRBD2. V gave up 1 base and J gave up 6 bases; unmatched junction bases: 6. Germline CDR1 reads SGHKS; CDR2 reads YYEKEE (reference sequence). The CDR3 spans 15 residues.

This clonotype was counted only a few times. Because the CDR3 is missing its conserved closing phenylalanine or tryptophan, this is likely a read error. This chain connects TRBV28 to TRBJ1-2; TRBD1 matches at 7 bases. CDR3 length: 17 residues. Germline CDR1 reads MDHEN; CDR2 reads SYDVKM. The trim removed 2 bases at V and 0 bases at J, leaving 9 bases unmatched. The CDR3 is CASSLAATGPANYGYTL. CDR3 in DNA: TGTGCCAGCAGTTTAGCCGCGACAGGGCCAGCTAACTATGGCTACACCCTC.

This clonotype has at least ten counts. The gene calls are TRBV12-3 or TRBV12-4 and TRBJ1-4, with a tentative D call TRBD1 (5 bases). This CDR3 has 14 residues. V shed 5 bases and J shed 5 bases, with 12 bases lying between them. The CDR3 here is CASSPLGPNEKLFF. CDR3 coding DNA: TGTGCCAGCAGTCCCCTGGGGCCCAATGAAAAACTGTTTTTT.

On this clonotype: A read error may be the cause here, since a much bigger clone is one base away. V and J are TRBV7-6 and TRBJ2-1; D gene unclear. TRBJ2-5 explains the end of the DNA better; the J call may be wrong. The CDR3 length is 15 residues. Germline CDR1 reads SGHVS; CDR2 reads FNYEAQ. The CDR3 loop reads CAGSLRHGPSETQYF. The CDR3 coding sequence is TGTGCCGGCAGCCTGCGACACGGCCCGAGCGAGACCCAGTACTTC.

J is TRBJ2-5 and V is TRBV4-1; 9 bases agree with TRBD1. The CDR3 length is 15 residues. Germline V gives CDR1 MGHRA, CDR2 YSYEKL. V dropped 4 bases and J dropped 5; count of bases not matched to a gene: 8. DNA for the CDR3: TGCGCCAGCAGCCGCCGGCGGGACAGGGCCGAGACCCAGTACTTC. Protein: CASSRRRDRAETQYF.

This clonotype was observed many times. The genes are TRBV27 and TRBJ1-5, with D maybe TRBD1 (5 bases). Looked up from germline, CDR1 is MNHEY and CDR2 is SMNVEV (reference sequence). Trimming shortened V by 7 bases and J by 2 bases, and 9 bases separated the two germline ends. The CDR3 consists of 13 residues. The CDR3 DNA sequence: TGTGCCAGCAAGGAACAGGGCAATCAGCCCCAGCATTTT. Amino acid sequence: CASKEQGNQPQHF.

This clonotype was seen just once. This chain links TRBV19 with TRBJ2-5; 7 bases line up with TRBD1. Germline CDR1 is LNHDA and CDR2 is SQIVND (reference sequence). V shed 6 bases and J 1 base; nucleotides not matched to a gene: 14. This CDR3 region has 17 residues. The CDR3 DNA sequence: TGTGCCAGTAGCCAGGGGGATCTGAGTAATTTCCAAGAGACCCAGTACTTC. Translated: CASSQGDLSNFQETQYF.

This clonotype was recorded many times. The chain uses TRBV28 and TRBJ2-1; no definite D call. CDR3 length: 15 residues. Trimming took 5 bases from V and 1 from J, leaving 12 bases between them. The V gene's germline CDR1 is MDHEN and CDR2 SYDVKM. CDR3 nucleotides: TGTGCCAGCAGTATGCTCGGGTATTCCTACAATGAGCAGTTCTTC. This codes for CASSMLGYSYNEQFF.

This clonotype appeared many times. V gene TRBV20-1 combines with J gene TRBJ1-4; a possible D gene is TRBD1 (5 bases). The CDR3 consists of 14 residues. Germline CDR1 and CDR2: DFQATT and SNEGSKA (reference sequence). V was cut by 5 bases and J by 7 bases, with 17 bases left in between. CDR3 protein: CSAGLVQGAEKLFF. CDR3 nucleotide sequence: TGCAGTGCTGGGCTCGTGCAAGGGGCTGAAAAACTGTTTTTT.

The genes are TRBV28 and TRBJ2-2; D is undetermined. The ends were cut back, 5 bases at V and 1 base at J, with 8 bases in the middle. The CDR3 runs 14 residues. Looked up from germline, CDR1 is MDHEN and CDR2 is SYDVKM. CDR3 in amino acids: CASSPPGNTGELFF. The CDR3 DNA is TGTGCCAGCAGTCCTCCAGGGAACACCGGGGAGCTGTTTTTT. Full variable domain (missing parts from reference TRBV28 and TRBJ2-2): DVKVTQSSRYLVKRTGEKVFLECVQDMDHENMFWYRQDPGLGLRLIYFSYDVKMKEKGDIPEGYSVSREKKERFSLILESASTNQTSMYLCASSPPGNTGELFFGEGSRLTVL.

The chain is built from TRBV24-1 and TRBJ2-5; 7 bases fit TRBD2. Germline V lookup: CDR1 KGHDR, CDR2 SFDVKD. Trimming took 3 bases from V and 2 from J; bases not matched to a gene: 5. The CDR3 covers 15 residues. The CDR3 nucleotides read TGTGCCACCAGTGATCGACTAGCAGGGCAAGAGACCCAGTACTTC. It codes for CATSDRLAGQETQYF.

The rearrangement links TRBV20-1 to TRBJ2-7; 9 nucleotides agree with TRBD1. This CDR3 has 13 residues. CDR1 and CDR2 (germline): DFQATT, SNEGSKA (reference sequence). CDR3 residues: CNGPRQGVGEQYF. The CDR3 coding sequence is TGCAATGGCCCGAGACAGGGGGTGGGCGAGCAGTACTTC.

In this sample, this clonotype turned up a few times. This rearrangement joins TRBV19 to TRBJ2-7; TRBD2 agrees at 9 bases. V lost 3 bases to trimming and J lost 4 bases; unmatched junction nucleotides: 7. The CDR3 extends over 15 amino acids. CDR1 is LNHDA, CDR2 SQIVND, per germline (reference sequence). For the CDR3, the DNA is TGTGCCAGTAGTATCGCCGGGACTAGCAATTACGAGCAGTACTTC. Translation: CASSIAGTSNYEQYF. The entire variable domain, with the rest obtained from reference TRBV19 and TRBJ2-7, is as follows: DGGITQSPKYLFRKEGQNVTLSCEQNLNHDAMYWYRQDPGQGLRLIYYSQIVNDFQKGDIAEGYSVSREKKESFPLTVTSAQKNPTAFYLCASSIAGTSNYEQYFGPGTRLTVT.

This clonotype was observed many times. The chain couples TRBV7-2 to TRBJ1-1; D uncertain. The CDR3 extends over 15 amino acids. Per the germline V gene, CDR1 is SGHTA and CDR2 is FQGNSA. V dropped 1 base and J dropped 0 bases, with 9 bases sitting between them. CDR3 bases: TGTGCCAGCAGCTTAGTGAGCAGCCTGAACACTGAAGCTTTCTTT. It specifies CASSLVSSLNTEAFF.

The genes are TRBV18 and TRBJ2-7, with 12 bases aligning to TRBD2. The germline V gene has CDR1 KGHSH and CDR2 LQKENI. The CDR3 totals 16 residues. V shed 3 bases and J 5 bases; nucleotides not matched to a gene: 8. CDR3 sequence: CASSPPSSGRDNEQYF. The CDR3 nucleotides read TGTGCCAGCTCACCCCCCTCTAGCGGGAGGGACAACGAGCAGTACTTC.

This clonotype was detected ten times or more. The chain recombines TRBV2 with TRBJ2-7, with a weak D call TRBD2 (5 bases). V lost 6 bases and J 7 bases, leaving 13 bases between the germline ends. The CDR3 covers 12 residues. CDR1 SNHLY and CDR2 FYNNEI come from the germline V gene. The DNA for the CDR3 is TGTGCCAGCAGGGACCGGACTTGGGAGCAGTACTTC. This sequence encodes CASRDRTWEQYF.

This clonotype was counted ten times or more. As DNA, the CDR3 is TGTGCCAGCAGCGTAGTGCCTAGCGGCAATGAGCAGTTCTTC. Its protein is CASSVVPSGNEQFF. This chain connects TRBV9 to TRBJ2-1, with 7 bases aligning to TRBD2. This CDR3 comprises 14 residues. Germline values: CDR1 SGDLS, CDR2 YYNGEE. J lost 6 bases, V lost 0 bases, and 3 bases had no gene match.

This clonotype has a handful of counts. This sequence joins TRBV4-2 and TRBJ2-2; 8 bases map to TRBD2. Per germline, CDR1 LGHNA and CDR2 YNFKEQ. The CDR3 has 17 residues. Trimming cost V 3 bases and J 2 bases; bases outside gene matches: 8. The CDR3 bases are TGTGCCAGCAGCCAGCGACCGGGACTAGGAAACACCGGGGAGCTGTTTTTT. Translating gives CASSQRPGLGNTGELFF.

This clonotype has ten or more counts. The V call is TRBV2, the J call TRBJ2-5, with D possibly TRBD2 on 5 matching bases. Germline V CDR1 and CDR2: SNHLY, FYNNEI. This CDR3 has 14 residues. V lost 6 bases, J lost 4 bases, and 15 bases lay in between. For the CDR3, the DNA is TGTGCCAGCAGACTTAGGACTGCGGGAGAGACCCAGTACTTC. Translation gives CASRLRTAGETQYF.

This clonotype was observed a handful of times. A much larger clone is a single base away; this may be a read error. The chain recombines TRBV12-3 or TRBV12-4 with TRBJ1-5, with D perhaps matching TRBD1 (5 bases). CDR3 length: 13 amino acids. The CDR3 sequence is CASRRAGNQPRHF. The CDR3 DNA sequence: TGTGCCAGCAGGAGAGCAGGGAATCAGCCCCGGCATTTT.